Only a few counts were recorded for the clone carrying this T cell receptor (beta chain). In germline, CDR1 is SGHNT, CDR2 YYREEE (reference sequence). This CDR3 has 14 residues. Trimming cost V 3 bases and J 6 bases; bases outside gene matches: 3. Original processing notes: The assay estimated nucleated cells by amplifying reference gene primers. The method was immunoSEQ multiplex PCR; TCRdb's version includes in-frame clones alone and lacks a portion of them. V, J and clone size reflect that table, while D and trimming were determined from the DNA. The table lists over 200,000 clones, about 86% of them singletons. This entry comes from a study of blood T cell repertoires in COVID-19.

Sequencing used peripheral blood. The chain couples TRBV5-4 to TRBJ2-7; 13 bases are a match to TRBD2. The sequence came from a man aged 40-49 years with active or convalescent COVID-19. The CDR3 is CASSSGLAGSEQYF. CDR3 bases: TGTGCCAGCAGCTCGGGACTAGCGGGAAGCGAGCAGTACTTC. Full variable domain (outside the CDR3, taken from reference TRBV5-4 and TRBJ2-7): ETGVTQSPTHLIKTRGQQVTLRCSSQSGHNTVSWYQQALGQGPQFIFQYYREEENGRGNFPPRFSGLQFPNYSSELNVNALELDDSALYLCASSSGLAGSEQYFGPGTRLTVT.